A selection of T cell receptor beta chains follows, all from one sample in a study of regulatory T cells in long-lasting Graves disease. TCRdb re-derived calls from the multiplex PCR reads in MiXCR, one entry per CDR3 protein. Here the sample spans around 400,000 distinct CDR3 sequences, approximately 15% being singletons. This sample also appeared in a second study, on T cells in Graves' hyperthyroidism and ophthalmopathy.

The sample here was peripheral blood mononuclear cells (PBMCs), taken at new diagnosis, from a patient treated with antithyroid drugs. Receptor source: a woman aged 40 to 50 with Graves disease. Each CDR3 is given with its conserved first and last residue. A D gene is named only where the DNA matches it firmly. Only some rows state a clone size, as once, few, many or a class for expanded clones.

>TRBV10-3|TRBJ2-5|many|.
TGTGCCATCAGTGAGGGCCTACGACAAGAGACCCAGTACTTC
CAISEGLRQETQYF
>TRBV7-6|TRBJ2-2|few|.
TGTGCCAGCAGCTTATCTTCGAGAGTGGGTACCGGGGAGCTGTTTTTT
CASSLSSRVGTGELFF
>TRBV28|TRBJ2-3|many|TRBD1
TGTGCCAGCAGACTATTCGGACAGGGGTTCCGCACAGATACGCAGTATTTT
CASRLFGQGFRTDTQYF
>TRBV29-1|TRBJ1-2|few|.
TGCAGCGTTGAAGTGGTGTCCTATGGCTACACCTTC
CSVEVVSYGYTF
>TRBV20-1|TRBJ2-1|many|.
TGCAGTGCTAGTGGCGGGCCAAGCTCCTACAATGAGCAGTTCTTC
CSASGGPSSYNEQFF
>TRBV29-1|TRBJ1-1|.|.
TGCAGCGTCCTAAGGACATCGACCTGGAACACTGAAGCTTTCTTT
CSVLRTSTWNTEAFF
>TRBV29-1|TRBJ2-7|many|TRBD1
TGCAGCGCTACGCCCGGACAGGGGCCCTACGAGCAGTACTTC
CSATPGQGPYEQYF
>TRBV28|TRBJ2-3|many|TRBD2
TGTGCCAGCAGCTCCTATGTAGGGACTAGAGACACAGATACGCAGTATTTT
CASSSYVGTRDTDTQYF
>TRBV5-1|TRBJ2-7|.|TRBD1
TGCGCCAGCAGCAATTCTTCACAGGGGCGGTTTTACGAGCAGTACTTC
CASSNSSQGRFYEQYF
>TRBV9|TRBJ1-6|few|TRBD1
TGTGCCAGCAGCGTAGAGTCCGCACAGGGGGCAAATTCACCCCTCCACTTT
CASSVESAQGANSPLHF
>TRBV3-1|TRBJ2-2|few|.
TGTGCCAGCAGCCCCTCATCGCGCTCCGGGGAGCTGTTTTTT
CASSPSSRSGELFF
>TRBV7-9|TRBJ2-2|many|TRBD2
TGTGCCAGCAGCCCCCTCGGGCTAGCGGTAACCGGGGAGCTGTTTTTT
CASSPLGLAVTGELFF
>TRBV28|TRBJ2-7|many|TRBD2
TGTGCCAGCAGTTTCTTCGGGAGGGCCTACGAGCAGTACTTC
CASSFFGRAYEQYF
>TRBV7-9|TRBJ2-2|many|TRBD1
TGTGCCAGCAGCTCTACGCCAAGGACAGGCGCTTACACCGGGGAGCTGTTTTTT
CASSSTPRTGAYTGELFF
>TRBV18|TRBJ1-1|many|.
TGTGCCAGCTCAGCAAACGGGATGAACACTGAAGCTTTCTTT
CASSANGMNTEAFF
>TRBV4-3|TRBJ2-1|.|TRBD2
TGCGCCAGCAGCCAAGAGCTAGCGGGAAGCAATGAGCAGTTCTTC
CASSQELAGSNEQFF
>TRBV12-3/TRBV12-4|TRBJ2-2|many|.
TGTGCCAGCAGCATTCTGGGGGAGCTGTTTTTT
CASSILGELFF
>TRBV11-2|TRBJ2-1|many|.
TGTGCCAGCAGCTTAGTAGGAGGGGCGGGATACAATGAGCAGTTCTTC
CASSLVGGAGYNEQFF
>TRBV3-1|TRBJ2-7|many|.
TGTGCCAGCAGCCAAGCTCTAGCTACGGCCGAGCAGTACTTC
CASSQALATAEQYF
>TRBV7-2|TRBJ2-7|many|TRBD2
TGTGCCAGCAGCCCCCTAGGCGGACTAGCGGGGGTTTCTTCCTACGAGCAGTACTTC
CASSPLGGLAGVSSYEQYF
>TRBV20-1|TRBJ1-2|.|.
TGCAGTGCCCCGTCAACCAGGGAAAAAGGCTACACCTTC
CSAPSTREKGYTF
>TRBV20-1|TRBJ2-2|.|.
TGCAGTGCTAGAGACCGACCGGGATCGAACACCGGGGAGCTGTTTTTT
CSARDRPGSNTGELFF